The clone carrying this TCR beta chain has just a few counts. This sample is drawn from a study of T cells after yellow fever vaccination. The CDR3 is 15 residues long. The V end lost 7 bases, the J end lost 5 bases, and 21 bases lay between the germline ends. Germline-derived CDR1 and CDR2 are MNHNS and SASEGT. Each CDR3 protein is one row after TCRdb ran MiXCR on the 5' RACE reads. Of approximately 600,000 distinct CDR3 sequences listed, 9% to 15% are singletons. The sequence came from a man aged 30 to 39 who received the YFV17D yellow fever vaccine. Sequenced here: PBMCs, sampled on the day of the yellow fever booster vaccination. J is TRBJ2-7 and V is TRBV6-1; D is possibly TRBD2 (7 bases). CDR3 sequence (DNA): TGTGCCAGCACCATCATAGGGGGAGGGGCGAACGAGCAGTACTTC. Translated: CASTIIGGGANEQYF.